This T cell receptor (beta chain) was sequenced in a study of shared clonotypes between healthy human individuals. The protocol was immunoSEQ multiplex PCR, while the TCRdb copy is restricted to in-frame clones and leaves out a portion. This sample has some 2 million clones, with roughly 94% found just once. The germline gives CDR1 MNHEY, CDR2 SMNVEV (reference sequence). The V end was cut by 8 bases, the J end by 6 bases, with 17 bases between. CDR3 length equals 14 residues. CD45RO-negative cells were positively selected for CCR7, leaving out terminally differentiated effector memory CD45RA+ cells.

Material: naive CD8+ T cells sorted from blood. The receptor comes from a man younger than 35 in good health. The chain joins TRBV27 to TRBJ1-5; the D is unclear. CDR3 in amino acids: CASGSLMGSQPQHF. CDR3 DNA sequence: TGTGCCAGCGGCTCGCTAATGGGTAGTCAGCCCCAGCATTTT.